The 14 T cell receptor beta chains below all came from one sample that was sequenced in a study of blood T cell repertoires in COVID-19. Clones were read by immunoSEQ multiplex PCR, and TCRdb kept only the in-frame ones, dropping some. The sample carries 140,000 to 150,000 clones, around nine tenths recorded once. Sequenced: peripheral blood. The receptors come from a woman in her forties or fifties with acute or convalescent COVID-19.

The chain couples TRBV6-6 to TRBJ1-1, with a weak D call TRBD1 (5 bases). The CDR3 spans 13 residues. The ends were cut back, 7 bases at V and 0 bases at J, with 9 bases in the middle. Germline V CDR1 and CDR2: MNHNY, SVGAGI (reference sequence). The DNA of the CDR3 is TGTGCCAGCACCCAGGGATTGAACACTGAAGCTTTCTTT. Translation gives CASTQGLNTEAFF.

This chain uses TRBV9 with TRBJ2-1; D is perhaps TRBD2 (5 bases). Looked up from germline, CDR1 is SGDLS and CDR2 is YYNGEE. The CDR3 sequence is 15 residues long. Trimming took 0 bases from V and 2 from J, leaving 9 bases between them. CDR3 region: CASSVAPGTYNEQFF. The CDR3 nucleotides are TGTGCCAGCAGCGTAGCCCCGGGGACCTACAATGAGCAGTTCTTC.

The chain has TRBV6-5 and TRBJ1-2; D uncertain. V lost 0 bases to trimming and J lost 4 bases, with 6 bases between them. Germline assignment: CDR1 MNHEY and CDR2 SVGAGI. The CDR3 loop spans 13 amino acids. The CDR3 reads CASSYSGSYGYTF. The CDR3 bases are TGTGCCAGCAGTTACTCGGGCAGCTATGGCTACACCTTC.

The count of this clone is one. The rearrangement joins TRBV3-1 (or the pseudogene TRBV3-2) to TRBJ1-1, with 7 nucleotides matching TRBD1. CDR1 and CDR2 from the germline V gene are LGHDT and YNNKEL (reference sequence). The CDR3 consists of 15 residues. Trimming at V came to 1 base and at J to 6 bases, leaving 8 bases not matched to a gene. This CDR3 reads CASSQALRQGPEAFF. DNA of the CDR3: TGTGCCAGCAGCCAAGCCCTGCGACAGGGCCCTGAAGCTTTCTTT.

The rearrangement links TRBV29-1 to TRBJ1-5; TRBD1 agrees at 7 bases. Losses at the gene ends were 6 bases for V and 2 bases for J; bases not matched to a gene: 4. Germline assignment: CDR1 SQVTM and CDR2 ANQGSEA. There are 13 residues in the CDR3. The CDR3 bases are TGCAGCGTCTCCACAGGGGGCAATCAGCCCCAGCATTTT. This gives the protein CSVSTGGNQPQHF.

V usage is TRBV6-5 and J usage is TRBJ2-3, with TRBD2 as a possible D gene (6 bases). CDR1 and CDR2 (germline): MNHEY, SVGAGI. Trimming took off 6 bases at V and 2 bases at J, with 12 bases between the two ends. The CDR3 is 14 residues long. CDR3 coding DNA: TGTGCCAGCAGACTACCGGGAGACACAGATACGCAGTATTTT. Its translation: CASRLPGDTDTQYF.

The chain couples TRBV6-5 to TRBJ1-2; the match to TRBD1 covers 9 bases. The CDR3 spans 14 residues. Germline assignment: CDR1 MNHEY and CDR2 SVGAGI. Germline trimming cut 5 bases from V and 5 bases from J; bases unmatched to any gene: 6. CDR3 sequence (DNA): TGTGCCAGCAGTCCCGACAGGGGGATGTATGGCTACACCTTC. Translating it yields CASSPDRGMYGYTF.

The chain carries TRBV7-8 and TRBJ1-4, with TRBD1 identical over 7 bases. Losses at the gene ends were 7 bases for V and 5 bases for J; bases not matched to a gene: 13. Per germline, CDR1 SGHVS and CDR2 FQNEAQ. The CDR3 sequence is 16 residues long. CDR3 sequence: CASIPDLTGMNEKLFF. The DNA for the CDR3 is TGTGCCAGCATCCCTGATCTGACAGGGATGAATGAAAAACTGTTTTTT. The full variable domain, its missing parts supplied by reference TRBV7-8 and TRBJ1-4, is GAGVSQSPRYKVAKRGQDVALRCDPISGHVSLFWYQQALGQGPEFLTYFQNEAQLDKSGLPSDRFFAERPEGSVSTLKIQRTQQEDSAVYLCASIPDLTGMNEKLFFGSGTQLSVL.

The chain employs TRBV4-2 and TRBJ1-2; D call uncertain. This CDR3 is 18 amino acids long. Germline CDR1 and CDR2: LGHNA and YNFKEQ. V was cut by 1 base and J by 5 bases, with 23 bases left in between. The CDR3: CASSQGRKGRWTVYGYTF. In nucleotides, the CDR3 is TGTGCCAGCAGCCAAGGTAGGAAGGGAAGGTGGACTGTGTATGGCTACACCTTC.

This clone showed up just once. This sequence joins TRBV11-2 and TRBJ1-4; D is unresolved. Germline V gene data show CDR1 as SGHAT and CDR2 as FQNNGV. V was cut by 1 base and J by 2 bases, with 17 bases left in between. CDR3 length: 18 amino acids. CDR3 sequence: CASSLVGFRGMTNEKLFF. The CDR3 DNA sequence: TGTGCCAGCAGCTTAGTCGGGTTCCGGGGTATGACTAATGAAAAACTGTTTTTT.

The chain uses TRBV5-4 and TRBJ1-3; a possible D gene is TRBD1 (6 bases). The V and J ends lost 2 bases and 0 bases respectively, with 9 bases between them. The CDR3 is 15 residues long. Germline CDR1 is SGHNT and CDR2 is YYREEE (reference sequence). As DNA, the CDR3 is TGTGCCAGCAGCTTCGGACAGACCTCTGGAAACACCATATATTTT. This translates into CASSFGQTSGNTIYF.

The CDR3 here is CASSWSTDNYGYTF. The CDR3 DNA reads as TGTGCCAGCAGCTGGTCGACAGACAACTATGGCTACACCTTC. This chain links TRBV7-9 with TRBJ1-2; D possibly corresponds to TRBD1 (5 bases). CDR3 size: 14 residues. CDR1 is SEHNR and CDR2 is FQNEAQ in the germline V gene (reference sequence). Trimming removed 4 bases from V and 2 bases from J, with 11 bases in between.

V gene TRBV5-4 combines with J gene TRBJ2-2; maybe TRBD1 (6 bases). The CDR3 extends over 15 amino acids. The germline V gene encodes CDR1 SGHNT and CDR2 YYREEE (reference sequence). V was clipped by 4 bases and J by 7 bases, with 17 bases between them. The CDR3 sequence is CASSTPTIRGGELFF. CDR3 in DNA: TGTGCCAGCAGCACCCCGACGATCAGGGGCGGGGAGCTGTTTTTT.

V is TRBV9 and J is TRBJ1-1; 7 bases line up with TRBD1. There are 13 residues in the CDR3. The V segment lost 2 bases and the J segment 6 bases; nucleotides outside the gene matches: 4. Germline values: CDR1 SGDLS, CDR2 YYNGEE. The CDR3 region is CASSVTGTAEAFF. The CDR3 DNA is TGTGCCAGCAGCGTGACAGGGACGGCTGAAGCTTTCTTT.